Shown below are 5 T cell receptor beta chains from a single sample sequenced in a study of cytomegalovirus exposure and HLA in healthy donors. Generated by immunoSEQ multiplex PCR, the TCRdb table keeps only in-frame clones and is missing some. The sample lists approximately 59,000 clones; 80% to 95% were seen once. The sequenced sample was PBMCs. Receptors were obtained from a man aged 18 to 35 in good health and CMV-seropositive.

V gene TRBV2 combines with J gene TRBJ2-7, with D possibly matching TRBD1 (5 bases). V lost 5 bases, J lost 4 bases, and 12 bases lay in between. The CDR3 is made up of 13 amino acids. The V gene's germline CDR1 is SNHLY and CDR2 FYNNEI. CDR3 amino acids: CASSYQTDYEQYF. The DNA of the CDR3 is TGTGCCAGCAGTTACCAGACAGATTACGAGCAGTACTTC. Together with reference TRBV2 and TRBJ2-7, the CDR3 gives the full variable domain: EPEVTQTPSHQVTQMGQEVILRCVPISNHLYFYWYRQILGQKVEFLVSFYNNEISEKSEIFDDQFSVERPDGSNFTLKIRSTKLEDSAMYFCASSYQTDYEQYFGPGTRLTVT.

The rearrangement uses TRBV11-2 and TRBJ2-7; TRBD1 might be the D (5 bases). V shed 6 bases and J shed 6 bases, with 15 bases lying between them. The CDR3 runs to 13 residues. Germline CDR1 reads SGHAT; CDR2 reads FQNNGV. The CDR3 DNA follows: TGTGCCAGCAGTGGGGCATTCCGCCTCGAGCAGTACTTC. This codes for CASSGAFRLEQYF.

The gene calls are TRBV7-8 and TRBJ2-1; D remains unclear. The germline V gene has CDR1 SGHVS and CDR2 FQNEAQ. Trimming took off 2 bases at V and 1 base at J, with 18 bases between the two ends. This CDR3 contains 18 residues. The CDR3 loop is CASSLPRRGAASYNEQFF. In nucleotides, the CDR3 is TGTGCCAGCAGCTTACCACGCCGCGGAGCAGCATCCTACAATGAGCAGTTCTTC. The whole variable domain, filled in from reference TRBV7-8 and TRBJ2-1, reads GAGVSQSPRYKVAKRGQDVALRCDPISGHVSLFWYQQALGQGPEFLTYFQNEAQLDKSGLPSDRFFAERPEGSVSTLKIQRTQQEDSAVYLCASSLPRRGAASYNEQFFGPGTRLTVL.

CDR3 loop: CASSDGQGLVDEQFF. CDR3 nucleotide sequence: TGTGCCAGCAGCGACGGACAGGGTTTGGTCGATGAGCAGTTCTTC. The rearrangement joins TRBV7-6 to TRBJ2-1; 8 bases map to TRBD1. CDR1 SGHVS and CDR2 FNYEAQ come from the germline V gene. The CDR3 contains 15 residues. After removal of 5 bases from V and 8 bases from J, the junction contained 11 bases not matched to a gene. Looking up the rest from reference TRBV7-6 and TRBJ2-1 gives the full variable domain: GAGVSQSPRYKVTKRGQDVALRCDPISGHVSLYWYRQALGQGPEFLTYFNYEAQQDKSGLPNDRFSAERPEGSISTLTIQRTEQRDSAMYRCASSDGQGLVDEQFFGPGTRLTVL.

The CDR3 spells CASSQGAGVSNQPQHF. The CDR3 DNA reads TGCGCCAGCAGCCAAGGGGCAGGGGTTAGCAATCAGCCCCAGCATTTT. The genes are TRBV4-1 and TRBJ1-5; maybe TRBD1 (6 bases). Trimming pared 1 base from V and 0 bases from J, leaving 10 bases between. Germline V gene sequence: CDR1 MGHRA, CDR2 YSYEKL. This CDR3 spans 16 amino acids.